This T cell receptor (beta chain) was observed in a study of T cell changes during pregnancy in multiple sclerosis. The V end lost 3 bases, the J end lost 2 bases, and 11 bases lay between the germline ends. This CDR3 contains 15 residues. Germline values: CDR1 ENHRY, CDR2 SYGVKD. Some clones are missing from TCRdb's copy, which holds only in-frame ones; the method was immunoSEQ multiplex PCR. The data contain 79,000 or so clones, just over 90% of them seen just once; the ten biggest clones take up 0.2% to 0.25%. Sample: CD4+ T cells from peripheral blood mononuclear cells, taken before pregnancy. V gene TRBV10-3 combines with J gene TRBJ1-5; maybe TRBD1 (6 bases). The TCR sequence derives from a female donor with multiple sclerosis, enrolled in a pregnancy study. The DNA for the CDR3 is TGTGCCATCAGTGATCTAGGGGGGGGCAATCAGCCCCAGCATTTT. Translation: CAISDLGGGNQPQHF.